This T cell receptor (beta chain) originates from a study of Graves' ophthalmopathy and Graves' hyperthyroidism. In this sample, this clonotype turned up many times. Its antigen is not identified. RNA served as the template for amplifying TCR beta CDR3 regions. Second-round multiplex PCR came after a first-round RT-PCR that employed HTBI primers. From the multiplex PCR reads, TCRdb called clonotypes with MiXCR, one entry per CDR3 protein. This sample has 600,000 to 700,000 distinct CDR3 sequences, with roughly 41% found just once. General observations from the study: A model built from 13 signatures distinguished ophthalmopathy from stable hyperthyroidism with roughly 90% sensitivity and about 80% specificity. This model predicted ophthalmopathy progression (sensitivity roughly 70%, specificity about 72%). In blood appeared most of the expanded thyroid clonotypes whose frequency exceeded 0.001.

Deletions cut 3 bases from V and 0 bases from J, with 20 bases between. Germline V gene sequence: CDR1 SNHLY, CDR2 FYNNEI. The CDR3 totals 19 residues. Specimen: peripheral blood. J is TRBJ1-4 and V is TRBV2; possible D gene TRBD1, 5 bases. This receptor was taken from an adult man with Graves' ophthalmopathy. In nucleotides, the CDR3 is TGTGCCAGCAGTGACCTTGCAGGGCTGGTCGGCCCAACTAATGAAAAACTGTTTTTT. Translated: CASSDLAGLVGPTNEKLFF.